The 11 T cell receptor beta chains below come from one sample, sequenced in a study of technical replicates of blood from several donors. The protocol was immunoSEQ multiplex PCR, while the TCRdb copy is restricted to in-frame clones and leaves out a portion. The profile covers about 56,000 clones, with 90% to 95% appearing a single time and just over 3% taken by the ten largest. The specimen was PBMCs. The receptors stem from a human donor in good health. Some clones in this sample may be carry-over from other donors' samples.

The V call is TRBV19, the J call TRBJ2-2; TRBD1 aligns across 7 bases. CDR3 length equals 14 residues. The junction had 6 bases not matched to a gene; V was cut back by 4 bases and J by 7 bases. Germline assignment: CDR1 LNHDA and CDR2 SQIVND (reference sequence). The CDR3 reads CASSTSHRGGELFF. Written as DNA, the CDR3 is TGTGCCAGTAGTACCTCTCACAGGGGCGGGGAGCTGTTTTTT.

The rearrangement joins TRBV5-5 to TRBJ1-2, with 7 bases aligning to TRBD1. CDR1 is SGHKS and CDR2 is YYEKEE in the germline V gene (reference sequence). The CDR3 extends over 15 amino acids. V dropped 0 bases and J dropped 2; count of bases not matched to a gene: 4. CDR3 sequence reads: CASSLGQTGNYGYTF. In DNA, the CDR3 is TGTGCCAGCAGCTTGGGACAGACAGGGAACTATGGCTACACCTTC.

V gene TRBV5-6 combines with J gene TRBJ1-2; 9 bases map to TRBD1. CDR3 size: 14 residues. The germline V gene encodes CDR1 SGHDT and CDR2 YYEEEE. V lost 4 bases, J lost 2 bases, and 3 bases stayed unmatched. The CDR3 nucleotides are TGTGCCAGCAGCAGAACAGGGGGCAACTATGGCTACACCTTC. Protein sequence: CASSRTGGNYGYTF.

The chain is built from TRBV7-6 and TRBJ1-5, with 7 bases matching TRBD1. The CDR3 is made up of 16 amino acids. Trimming took 3 bases from V and 4 from J; bases not matched to a gene: 9. CDR1 SGHVS and CDR2 FNYEAQ come from the germline V gene. The CDR3 region is CASSFCGGQLNQPQHF. The CDR3 bases are TGTGCCAGCAGCTTCTGTGGGGGACAGCTAAATCAGCCCCAGCATTTT. Looking up the rest from reference TRBV7-6 and TRBJ1-5 gives the full variable domain: GAGVSQSPRYKVTKRGQDVALRCDPISGHVSLYWYRQALGQGPEFLTYFNYEAQQDKSGLPNDRFSAERPEGSISTLTIQRTEQRDSAMYRCASSFCGGQLNQPQHFGDGTRLSIL.

The J gene is TRBJ1-2, the V gene TRBV6-5; 7 positions match TRBD1. Germline V gene lookup returns CDR1 MNHEY and CDR2 SVGAGI. Trimming cost V 5 bases and J 9 bases; bases outside gene matches: 9. This CDR3 region has 13 residues. CDR3 region: CASSPGQAGSYTF. CDR3 nucleotides: TGTGCCAGCAGTCCCGGACAGGCCGGGAGCTACACCTTC.

The chain employs TRBV10-3 and TRBJ1-5, with D unclear. The germline V gene encodes CDR1 ENHRY and CDR2 SYGVKD. CDR3 length: 14 amino acids. V lost 10 bases, J lost 0 bases, and 13 bases lay in between. The chain's CDR3 is CATREDDSNQPQHF. In nucleotides, the CDR3 is TGTGCCACCCGGGAGGACGATAGCAATCAGCCCCAGCATTTT.

The CDR3 coding sequence is TGTGCCAGCAGTTACGCAGGGGATGGGACTGAAGCTTTCTTT. Its protein is CASSYAGDGTEAFF. This chain uses TRBV6-6 with TRBJ1-1, with a weak D call TRBD1 (6 bases). CDR1 is MNHNY and CDR2 is SVGAGI in the germline V gene (reference sequence). With 2 bases removed from V and 5 bases from J, the gap between germline ends came to 12 bases. This CDR3 spans 14 amino acids.

The rearrangement joins TRBV5-6 to TRBJ1-1; D unresolved. Germline lookup yields CDR1 SGHDT and CDR2 YYEEEE. This CDR3 contains 14 residues. Deletions cut 1 base from V and 3 bases from J, with 10 bases between. CDR3 loop: CASSLRRRYTEAFF. CDR3 nucleotide sequence: TGTGCCAGCAGCTTGAGACGGAGGTACACTGAAGCTTTCTTT.

The rearrangement joins TRBV30 to TRBJ2-4, with 10 bases matching TRBD1. Trimming removed 3 bases from V and 1 base from J; junction bases left unmatched: 3. The CDR3 extends over 15 amino acids. The V gene's germline CDR1 is GTSNPN and CDR2 SVGIG (reference sequence). The CDR3 DNA is TGTGCCTGGAGCGGGACAGGGGTCGCCAAAAACATTCAGTACTTC. It codes for CAWSGTGVAKNIQYF.

This clone is labeled as large (0.1 to 1%). This chain uses TRBV5-6 with TRBJ2-1, with D possibly being TRBD2 (6 bases). This CDR3 region has 14 residues. Germline CDR1 is SGHDT and CDR2 is YYEEEE. Between the trimmed V and J ends, which lost 4 bases and 8 bases, there was a span of 16 bases. CDR3 nucleotide sequence: TGTGCCAGCAGCCCTGGACTACCCAACGATGAGCAGTTCTTC. This codes for CASSPGLPNDEQFF.

The chain employs TRBV5-4 and TRBJ2-2; D perhaps matches TRBD1 (8 bases). The CDR3 extends over 17 amino acids. V lost 2 bases and J lost 4, with 18 bases in between. The germline gives CDR1 SGHNT, CDR2 YYREEE (reference sequence). CDR3 residues: CASSFNRGGSGTGELFF. In DNA, the CDR3 is TGTGCCAGCAGCTTTAACAGGGGGGGTAGTGGCACCGGGGAGCTGTTTTTT.